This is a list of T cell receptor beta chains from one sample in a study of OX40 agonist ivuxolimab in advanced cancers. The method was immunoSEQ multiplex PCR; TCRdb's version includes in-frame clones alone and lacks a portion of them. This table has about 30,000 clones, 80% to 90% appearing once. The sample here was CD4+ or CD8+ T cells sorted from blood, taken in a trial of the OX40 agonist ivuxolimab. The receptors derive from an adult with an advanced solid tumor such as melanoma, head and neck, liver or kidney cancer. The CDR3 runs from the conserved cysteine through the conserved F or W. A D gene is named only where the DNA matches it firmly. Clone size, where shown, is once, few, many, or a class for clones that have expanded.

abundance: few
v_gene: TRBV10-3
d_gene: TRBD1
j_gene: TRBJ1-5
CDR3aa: CAISEGDRGLQPQHF
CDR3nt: TGTGCCATCAGTGAGGGGGACAGGGGCTTACAGCCCCAGCATTTT

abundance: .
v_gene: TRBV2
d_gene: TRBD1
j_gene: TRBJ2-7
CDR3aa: CASSRTGGYEQYF
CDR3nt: TGTGCCAGCAGCAGGACAGGGGGCTACGAGCAGTACTTC

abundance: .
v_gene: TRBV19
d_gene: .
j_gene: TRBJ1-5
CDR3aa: CASRVGDSSRQPQHF
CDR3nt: TGTGCCAGTAGAGTGGGCGACTCCTCTAGGCAGCCCCAGCATTTT

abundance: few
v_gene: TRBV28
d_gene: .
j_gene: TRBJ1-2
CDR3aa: CASSPPRGHPYGYTF
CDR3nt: TGTGCCAGCAGCCCACCTCGGGGACACCCCTATGGCTACACCTTC

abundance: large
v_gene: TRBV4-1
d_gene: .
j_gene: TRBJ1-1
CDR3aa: CASSRMENTEAFF
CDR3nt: TGCGCCAGCAGCCGGATGGAGAACACTGAAGCTTTCTTT

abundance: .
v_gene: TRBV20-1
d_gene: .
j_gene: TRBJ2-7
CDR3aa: CSGTEGGEQYF
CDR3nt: TGCAGTGGGACGGAGGGCGGCGAGCAGTACTTC

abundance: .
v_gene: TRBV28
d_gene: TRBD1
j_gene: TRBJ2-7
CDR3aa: CASSSLWTGVYEQYF
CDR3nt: TGTGCCAGCAGTTCGTTATGGACAGGGGTCTACGAGCAGTACTTC

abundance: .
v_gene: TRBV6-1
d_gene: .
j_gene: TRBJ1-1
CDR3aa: CASSEGQNTEAFF
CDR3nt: TGTGCCAGCAGTGAAGGGCAGAACACTGAAGCTTTCTTT

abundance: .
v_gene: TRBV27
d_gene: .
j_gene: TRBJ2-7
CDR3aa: CASSITGDSSYEQYF
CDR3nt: TGTGCCAGCAGCATTACGGGGGACAGCTCCTACGAGCAGTACTTC

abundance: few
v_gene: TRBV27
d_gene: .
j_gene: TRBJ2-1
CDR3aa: CASSLGGNEQFF
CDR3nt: TGTGCCAGCAGTTTAGGGGGGAATGAGCAGTTCTTC